These T cell receptor beta chains were read from a single sample in a study of T-cell reconstitution after alpha-beta-depleted transplantation in children. TCRdb passed the PCR reads through MiXCR, listing each CDR3 protein once. The sample contains nearly 350,000 distinct CDR3 sequences, 15% to 20% of which appear only once. Sequences were derived from PBMCs, mostly from graft donor cells, sampled 360 days after TCRalphabeta/CD19-depleted stem cell transplant. The receptors derive from a male patient aged 2 to 10 who had a stem cell transplant for acute lymphoblastic leukemia, so the T cells may come from the graft donor. Each CDR3 is given with its conserved first and last residue. The order of the fields is clone size, J gene, V gene, D gene, CDR3 protein, CDR3 DNA. A D gene is named only where the DNA matches it firmly. Clone size is given for some rows only: seen once, a few or many times, or a class if the clone is expanded.

>few|TRBJ2-2|TRBV5-1|-
CASSLGRVSRDNRTGELFF
TGCGCCAGCAGCTTAGGAAGGGTCAGCCGGGACAATCGGACCGGGGAGCTGTTTTTT
>-|TRBJ2-4|TRBV7-2|-
CASSPREAKNIQYF
TGTGCCAGCAGCCCCCGTGAAGCCAAAAACATTCAGTACTTC
>-|TRBJ2-2|TRBV29-1|-
CSPVLANTGELFF
TGCAGCCCTGTCCTAGCGAACACCGGGGAGCTGTTTTTT
>many|TRBJ2-1|TRBV28|TRBD2
CASSIAGEGYEQFF
TGTGCCAGCTCGATAGCGGGAGAGGGGTATGAGCAGTTCTTC
>many|TRBJ2-2|TRBV29-1|-
CSVDDLGELFF
TGCAGCGTTGACGATCTGGGGGAGCTGTTTTTT
>-|TRBJ2-5|TRBV2|-
CASSTDYSTETQYF
TGTGCCAGCAGTACCGACTATTCGACAGAGACCCAGTACTTC
>-|TRBJ2-1|TRBV20-1|-
CSARGQGDNEQFF
TGCAGTGCTAGGGGCCAGGGAGACAATGAGCAGTTCTTC
>few|TRBJ2-3|TRBV28|TRBD2
CASRDTGLAVSTDTQYF
TGTGCCAGCAGAGATACGGGACTAGCAGTTAGCACAGATACGCAGTATTTT
>few|TRBJ2-7|TRBV28|TRBD2
CASSFASGSGEQYF
TGTGCCAGCAGTTTCGCTAGCGGGAGCGGCGAGCAGTACTTC
>many|TRBJ1-3|TRBV4-2|TRBD1
CASSQGQGPLGNTIYF
TGTGCCAGCAGCCAGGGACAGGGCCCTCTTGGAAACACCATATATTTT
>-|TRBJ2-7|TRBV28|TRBD1
CASSRQGLTYEQYF
TGTGCCAGCAGCCGACAGGGCTTAACCTACGAGCAGTACTTC
>few|TRBJ2-7|TRBV7-2|-
CASSVSPRATYEQYF
TGTGCCAGCAGCGTCTCTCCGCGGGCAACCTACGAGCAGTACTTC
>many|TRBJ2-7|TRBV5-1|TRBD2
CASSQTSGYEQYF
TGCGCCAGCAGCCAGACTAGCGGGTACGAGCAGTACTTC
>-|TRBJ1-5|TRBV27|TRBD1
CASSPGQHGDQPQHF
TGTGCCAGCAGCCCGGGACAGCATGGGGATCAGCCCCAGCATTTT
>few|TRBJ2-1|TRBV5-1|TRBD2
CASSLISGMGYNEQFF
TGCGCCAGCAGCTTGATTAGCGGGATGGGATACAATGAGCAGTTCTTC
>-|TRBJ2-5|TRBV12-3/TRBV12-4|-
CASSAHGTQYF
TGTGCCAGCAGTGCCCACGGGACCCAGTACTTC
>few|TRBJ2-1|TRBV5-1|TRBD2
CASSLAVAGPNEQFF
TGCGCCAGCAGCTTGGCGGTAGCGGGACCCAATGAGCAGTTCTTC
>-|TRBJ2-3|TRBV4-1|TRBD2
CASSQDRGGSGTDTQYF
TGCGCCAGCAGCCAAGATAGGGGCGGGAGCGGCACAGATACGCAGTATTTT
>few|TRBJ1-4|TRBV28|TRBD1
CASRSRQGYLEKLFF
TGTGCCAGCAGGTCCCGACAGGGGTACCTGGAAAAACTGTTTTTT
>-|TRBJ2-6|TRBV2|-
CASSRQRSGANVLTF
TGTGCCAGCAGCAGACAGCGCTCTGGGGCCAACGTCCTGACTTTC
>many|TRBJ2-4|TRBV28|TRBD2
CASSLSGSGRASKNIQYF
TGTGCCAGCAGTTTATCGGGTAGCGGGAGGGCCTCCAAAAACATTCAGTACTTC
>few|TRBJ2-2|TRBV29-1|-
CSVEEGLNTGELFF
TGCAGCGTTGAGGAGGGCCTGAACACCGGGGAGCTGTTTTTT
>-|TRBJ2-1|TRBV2|TRBD2
CASSELAGVNEQFF
TGTGCCAGCAGTGAACTAGCGGGGGTCAATGAGCAGTTCTTC
>-|TRBJ1-5|TRBV20-1|-
CSAPSGGSNQPQHF
TGCAGTGCCCCGAGTGGGGGAAGCAATCAGCCCCAGCATTTT
>few|TRBJ2-7|TRBV4-3|-
CASSQDVGGVAEQYF
TGCGCCAGCAGCCAAGATGTGGGGGGAGTAGCCGAGCAGTACTTC
>once|TRBJ1-5|TRBV10-3|-
CAISESPTRDNQPQHF
TGTGCCATCAGTGAGTCGCCCACCAGGGACAATCAGCCCCAGCATTTT
>many|TRBJ1-6|TRBV12-3/TRBV12-4|-
CASSFAGSSYNSPLHF
TGTGCCAGCAGTTTTGCAGGGAGCTCCTATAATTCACCCCTCCACTTT
>many|TRBJ2-5|TRBV12-3/TRBV12-4|-
CASSLNERETQYF
TGTGCCAGCAGTTTAAATGAGCGGGAGACCCAGTACTTC
>-|TRBJ2-7|TRBV20-1|TRBD2
CSAIGTTPYEQYF
TGCAGTGCGATCGGGACTACCCCCTACGAGCAGTACTTC
>medium-sized|TRBJ2-1|TRBV20-1|-
CSAETGARIKFF
TGCAGTGCGGAAACTGGGGCTAGAATTAAGTTCTTC
>few|TRBJ2-7|TRBV7-2|TRBD2
CASSMYLAGGYEQYF
TGTGCCAGCAGCATGTATCTAGCGGGAGGCTACGAGCAGTACTTC
>-|TRBJ2-7|TRBV7-8|-
CASSFAGSSYEQYF
TGTGCCAGCAGCTTCGCGGGGAGCTCCTACGAGCAGTACTTC
>-|TRBJ2-1|TRBV10-3|TRBD1
CAISEFRDRPYNEQFF
TGTGCCATCAGTGAGTTCCGGGACAGGCCCTACAATGAGCAGTTCTTC
>-|TRBJ1-5|TRBV20-1|-
CSASRGGRWSNQPQHF
TGCAGTGCTAGTCGGGGAGGACGGTGGAGCAATCAGCCCCAGCATTTT
>few|TRBJ2-4|TRBV4-3|-
CASSHVLAKNIQYF
TGCGCCAGCAGCCACGTTCTAGCCAAAAACATTCAGTACTTC
>-|TRBJ2-3|TRBV28|TRBD2
CASSPGLATQYF
TGTGCCAGCAGTCCTGGACTAGCAACGCAGTATTTT
>few|TRBJ2-5|TRBV27|-
CASSHEQGSETQYF
TGTGCCAGCAGTCATGAACAGGGTTCAGAGACCCAGTACTTC
>many|TRBJ2-2|TRBV24-1|TRBD2
CATSDLNLAGAGELFF
TGTGCCACCAGTGATTTGAACCTAGCGGGGGCCGGGGAGCTGTTTTTT
>few|TRBJ2-2|TRBV7-9|-
CASSSPQGGGTGELFF
TGTGCCAGCAGTTCCCCGCAAGGGGGGGGCACCGGGGAGCTGTTTTTT